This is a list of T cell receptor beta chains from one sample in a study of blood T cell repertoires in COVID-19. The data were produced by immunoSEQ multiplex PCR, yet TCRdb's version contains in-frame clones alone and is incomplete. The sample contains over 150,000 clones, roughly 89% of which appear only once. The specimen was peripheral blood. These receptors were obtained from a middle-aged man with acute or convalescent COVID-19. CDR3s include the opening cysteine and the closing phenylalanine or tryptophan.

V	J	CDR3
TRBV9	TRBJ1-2	CASSLTGEYGYTF
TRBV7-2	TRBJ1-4	CASSVGTGLNEKLFF
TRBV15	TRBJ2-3	CATSRAGSADTQYF
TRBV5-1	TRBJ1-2	CASSLPGQGYGYTF
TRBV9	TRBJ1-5	CASSRDTNQPQHF
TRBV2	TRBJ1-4	CASSGGYNEKLFF
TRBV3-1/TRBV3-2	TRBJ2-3	CASSQDGGATDTQYF
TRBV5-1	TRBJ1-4	CASSLDRGTEKLFF
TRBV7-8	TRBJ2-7	CASSLAHLAGVAYEQYF
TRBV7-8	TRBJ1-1	CASSLGQGPEAFF
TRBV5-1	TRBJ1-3	CASSPVQAGNTIYF
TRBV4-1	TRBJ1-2	CASSQHPGLYGYTF
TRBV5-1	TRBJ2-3	CASSLVGGQGTDTQYF
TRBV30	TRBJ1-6	CAWSALAESSYNSPLHF
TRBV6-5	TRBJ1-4	CASSPGQGTNEKLFF
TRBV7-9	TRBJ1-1	CASSTTQGATEAFF
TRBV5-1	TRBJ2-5	CASSFPTGGQETQYF
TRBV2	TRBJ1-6	CASREDSLRFPLHF
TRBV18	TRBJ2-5	CASSPLGGGETQYF
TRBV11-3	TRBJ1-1	CASSLLRYTEAFF
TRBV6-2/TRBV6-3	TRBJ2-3	CASSYPTSGGTDTQYF
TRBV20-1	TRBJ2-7	CSASKTGSEQYF
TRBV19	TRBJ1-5	CASSTNPRTGGRQPQHF
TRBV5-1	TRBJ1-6	CASSLSGQAAESPLHF
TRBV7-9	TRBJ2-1	CASTNRISGRNEQFF
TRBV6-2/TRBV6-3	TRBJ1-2	CASSYSANYGYTF
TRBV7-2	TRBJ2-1	CASSMRQGASSYNEQFF
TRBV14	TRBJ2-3	CASSQTSGRADTQYF
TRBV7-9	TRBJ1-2	CASSSAASAAANYGYTF
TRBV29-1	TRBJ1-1	CSYRQGLWTEAFF
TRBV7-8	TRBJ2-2	CASSRAPGQRSGELFF
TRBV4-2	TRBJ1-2	CASSQSRDRAVANYGYTF
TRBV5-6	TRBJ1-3	CASSLRGRGPGNTIYF
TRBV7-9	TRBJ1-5	CASSLGQGAHLSNQPQHF
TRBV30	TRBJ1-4	CAWAGDEKLFF
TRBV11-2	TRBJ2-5	CASSSGPQGWETQYF
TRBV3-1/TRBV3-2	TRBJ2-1	CASSPLAGTHNEQFF
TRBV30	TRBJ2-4	CAWSVREAKNIQYF
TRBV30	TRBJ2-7	CAWGLTSGEQYF
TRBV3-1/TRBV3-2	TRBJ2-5	CASSQEGAQETQYF
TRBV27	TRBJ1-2	CASSLSAGVDYYGYTF
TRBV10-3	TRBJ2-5	CATSGGQVQETQYF
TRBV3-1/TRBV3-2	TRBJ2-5	CASSQTGTGGETQYF
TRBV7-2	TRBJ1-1	CASSPSRVNTEAFF
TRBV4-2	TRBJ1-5	CASSRGRDQPQHF
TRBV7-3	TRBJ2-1	CASSLNERPGPYNEQFF
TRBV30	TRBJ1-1	CAWRGQGLTEAFF
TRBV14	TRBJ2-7	CASSQGTGWREQYF
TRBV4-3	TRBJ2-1	CASSQPSGGANEQFF
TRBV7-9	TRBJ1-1	CASSYGETEAFF
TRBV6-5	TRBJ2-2	CAARREVNTGELFF
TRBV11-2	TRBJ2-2	CASSRGGASTGELFF
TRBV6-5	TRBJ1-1	CASSYSTGLEAFF
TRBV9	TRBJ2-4	CASSVGDRENLAKNIQYF
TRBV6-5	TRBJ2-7	CASSYGGGDEQYF
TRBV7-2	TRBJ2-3	CASSQGAGGLSDTQYF
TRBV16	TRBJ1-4	CASSQTPPGQPHNEKLFF
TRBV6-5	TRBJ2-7	CASRLAASYEQYF
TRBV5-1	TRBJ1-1	CASSYGHLNTEAFF
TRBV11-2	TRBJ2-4	CASSFLRQGQNIQYF